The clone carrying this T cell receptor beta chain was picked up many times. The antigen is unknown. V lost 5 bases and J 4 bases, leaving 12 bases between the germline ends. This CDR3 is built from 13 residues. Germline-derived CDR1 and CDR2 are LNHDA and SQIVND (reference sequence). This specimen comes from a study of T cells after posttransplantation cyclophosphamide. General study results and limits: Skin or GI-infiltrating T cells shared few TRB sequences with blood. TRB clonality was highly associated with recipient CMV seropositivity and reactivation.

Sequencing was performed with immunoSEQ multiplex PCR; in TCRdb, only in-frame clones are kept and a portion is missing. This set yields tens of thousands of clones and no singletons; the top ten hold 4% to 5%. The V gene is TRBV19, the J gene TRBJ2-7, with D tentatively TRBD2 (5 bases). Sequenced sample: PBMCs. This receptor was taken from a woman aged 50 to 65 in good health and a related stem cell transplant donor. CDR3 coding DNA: TGTGCCAGTAGTTTTACCGGAGGATACGAGCAGTACTTC. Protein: CASSFTGGYEQYF.